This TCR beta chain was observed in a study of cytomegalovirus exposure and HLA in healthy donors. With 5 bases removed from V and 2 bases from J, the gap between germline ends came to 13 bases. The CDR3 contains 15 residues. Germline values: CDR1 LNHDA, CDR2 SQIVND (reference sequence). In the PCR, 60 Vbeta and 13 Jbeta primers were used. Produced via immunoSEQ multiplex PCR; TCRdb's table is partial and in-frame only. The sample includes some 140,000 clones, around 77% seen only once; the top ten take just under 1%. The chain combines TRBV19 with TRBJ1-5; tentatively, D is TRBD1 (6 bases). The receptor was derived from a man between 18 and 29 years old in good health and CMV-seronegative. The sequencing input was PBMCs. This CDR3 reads CASSPLAGGNQPQHF. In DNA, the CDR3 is TGTGCCAGTAGTCCCCTCGCAGGGGGCAATCAGCCCCAGCATTTT.